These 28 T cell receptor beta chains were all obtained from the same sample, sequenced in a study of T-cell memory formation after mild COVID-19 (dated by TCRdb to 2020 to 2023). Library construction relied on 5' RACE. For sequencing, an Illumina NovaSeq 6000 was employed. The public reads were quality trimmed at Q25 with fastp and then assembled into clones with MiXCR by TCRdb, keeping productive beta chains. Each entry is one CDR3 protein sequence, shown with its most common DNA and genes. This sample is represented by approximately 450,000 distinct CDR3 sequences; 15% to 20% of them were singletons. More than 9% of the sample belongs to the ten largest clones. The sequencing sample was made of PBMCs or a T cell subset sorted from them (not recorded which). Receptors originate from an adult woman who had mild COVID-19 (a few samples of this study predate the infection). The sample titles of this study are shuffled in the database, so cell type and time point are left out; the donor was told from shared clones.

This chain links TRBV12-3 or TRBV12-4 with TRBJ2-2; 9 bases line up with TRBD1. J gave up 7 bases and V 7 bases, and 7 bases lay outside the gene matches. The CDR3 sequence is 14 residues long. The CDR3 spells CASIPTGGDGELFF. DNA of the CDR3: TGTGCCAGCATTCCGACAGGGGGGGACGGGGAGCTGTTTTTT.

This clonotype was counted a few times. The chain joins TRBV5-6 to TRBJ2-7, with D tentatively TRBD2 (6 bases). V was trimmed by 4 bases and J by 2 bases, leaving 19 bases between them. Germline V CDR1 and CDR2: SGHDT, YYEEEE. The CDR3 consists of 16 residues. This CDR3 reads CASSRAGGAHPYEQYF. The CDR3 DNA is TGTGCCAGCAGCCGAGCGGGTGGGGCGCATCCCTACGAGCAGTACTTC.

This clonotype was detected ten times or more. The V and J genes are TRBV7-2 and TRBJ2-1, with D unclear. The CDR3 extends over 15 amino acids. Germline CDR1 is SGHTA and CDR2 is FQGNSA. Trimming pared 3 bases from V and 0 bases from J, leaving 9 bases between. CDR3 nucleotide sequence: TGTGCCAGCAGCTTTCAATGGGGCTCCTACAATGAGCAGTTCTTC. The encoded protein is CASSFQWGSYNEQFF.

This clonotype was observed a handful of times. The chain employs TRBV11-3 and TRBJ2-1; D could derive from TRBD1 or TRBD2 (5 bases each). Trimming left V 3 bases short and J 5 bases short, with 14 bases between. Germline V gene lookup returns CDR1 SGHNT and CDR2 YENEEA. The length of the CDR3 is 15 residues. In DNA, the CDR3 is TGTGCCAGCAGCTTGGACCGGGGCGCGCACAATGAGCAGTTCTTC. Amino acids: CASSLDRGAHNEQFF.

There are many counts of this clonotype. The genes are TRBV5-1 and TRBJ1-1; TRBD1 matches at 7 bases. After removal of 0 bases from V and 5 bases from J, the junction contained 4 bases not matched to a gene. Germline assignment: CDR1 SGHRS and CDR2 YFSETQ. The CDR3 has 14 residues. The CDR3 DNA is TGCGCCAGCAGCTTGGAAGGGGGCGGAACTGAAGCTTTCTTT. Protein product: CASSLEGGGTEAFF.

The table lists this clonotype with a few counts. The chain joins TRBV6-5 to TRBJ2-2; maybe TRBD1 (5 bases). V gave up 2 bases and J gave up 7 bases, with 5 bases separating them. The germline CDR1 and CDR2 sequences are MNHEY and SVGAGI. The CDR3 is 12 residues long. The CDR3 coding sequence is TGTGCCAGCAGTTACGACAGCGGGGAGCTGTTTTTT. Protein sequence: CASSYDSGELFF.

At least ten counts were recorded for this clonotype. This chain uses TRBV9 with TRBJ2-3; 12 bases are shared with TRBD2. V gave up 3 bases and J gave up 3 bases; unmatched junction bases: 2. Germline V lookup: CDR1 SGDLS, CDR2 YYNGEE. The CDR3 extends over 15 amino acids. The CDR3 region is CASSATSGGTDTQYF. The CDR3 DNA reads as TGTGCCAGCAGCGCGACTAGCGGGGGAACAGATACGCAGTATTTT.

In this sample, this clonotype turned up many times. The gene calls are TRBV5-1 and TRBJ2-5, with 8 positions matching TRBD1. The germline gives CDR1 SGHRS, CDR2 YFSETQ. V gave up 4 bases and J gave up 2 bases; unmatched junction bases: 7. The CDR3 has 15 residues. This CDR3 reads CASSPDRVGQETQYF. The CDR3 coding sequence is TGCGCCAGCAGCCCGGACAGGGTTGGGCAAGAGACCCAGTACTTC.

CDR3 loop: CATSEGTGYQYF. The DNA for the CDR3 is TGTGCCACCAGTGAGGGGACAGGGTACCAGTACTTC. The chain recombines TRBV24-1 with TRBJ2-5, with 9 nucleotides matching TRBD1. From germline, CDR1 is KGHDR and CDR2 SFDVKD. J gave up 10 bases and V 4 bases, and 3 bases lay outside the gene matches. The CDR3 is made up of 12 amino acids.

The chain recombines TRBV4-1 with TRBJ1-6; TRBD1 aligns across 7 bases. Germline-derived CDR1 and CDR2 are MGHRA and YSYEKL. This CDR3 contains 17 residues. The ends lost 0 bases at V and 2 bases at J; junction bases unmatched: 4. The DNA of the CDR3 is TGCGCCAGCAGCCAAGAATCCGGGACAGCCTATAATTCACCCCTCCACTTT. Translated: CASSQESGTAYNSPLHF.

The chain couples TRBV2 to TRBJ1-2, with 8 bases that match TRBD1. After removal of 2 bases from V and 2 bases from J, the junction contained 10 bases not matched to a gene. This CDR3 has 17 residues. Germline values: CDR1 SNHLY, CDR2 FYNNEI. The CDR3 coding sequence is TGTGCCAGCAGTGAATTGCGCGGACAGGGTGGCAACTATGGCTACACCTTC. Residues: CASSELRGQGGNYGYTF.

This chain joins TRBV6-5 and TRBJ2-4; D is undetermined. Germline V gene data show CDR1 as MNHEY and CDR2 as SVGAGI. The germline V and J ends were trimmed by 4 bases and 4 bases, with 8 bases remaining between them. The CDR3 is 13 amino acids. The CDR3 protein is CASSFDGKNIQYF. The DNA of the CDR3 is TGTGCCAGCAGTTTCGACGGAAAAAACATTCAGTACTTC.

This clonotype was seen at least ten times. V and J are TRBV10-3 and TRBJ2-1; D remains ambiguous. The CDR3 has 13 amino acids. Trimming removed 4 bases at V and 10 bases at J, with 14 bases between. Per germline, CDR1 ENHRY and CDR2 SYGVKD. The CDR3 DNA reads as TGTGCCATCAGTGGAGGAACTCTTCCCGAGCAGTTCTTC. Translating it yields CAISGGTLPEQFF.

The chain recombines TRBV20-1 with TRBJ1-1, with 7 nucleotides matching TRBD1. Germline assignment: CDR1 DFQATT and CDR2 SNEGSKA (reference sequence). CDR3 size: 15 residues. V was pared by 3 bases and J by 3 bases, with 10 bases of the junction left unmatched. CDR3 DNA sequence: TGCAGTGCTAGGCGGGACAGTCAGCCGGACACTGAAGCTTTCTTT. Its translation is CSARRDSQPDTEAFF.

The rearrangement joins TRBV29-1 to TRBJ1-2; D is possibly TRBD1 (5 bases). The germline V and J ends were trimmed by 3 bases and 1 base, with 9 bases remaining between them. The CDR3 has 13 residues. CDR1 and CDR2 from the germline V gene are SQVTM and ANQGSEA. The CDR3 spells CSVEAQGNYGYTF. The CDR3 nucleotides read TGCAGCGTTGAGGCGCAGGGTAACTATGGCTACACCTTC. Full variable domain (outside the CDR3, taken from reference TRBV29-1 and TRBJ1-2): SAVISQKPSRDICQRGTSLTIQCQVDSQVTMMFWYRQQPGQSLTLIATANQGSEATYESGFVIDKFPISRPNLTFSTLTVSNMSPEDSSIYLCSVEAQGNYGYTFGSGTRLTVV.

The CDR3 DNA sequence: TGCAGTGCTAGAGATTACAGGCGGGGTCGCGCAGATACGCAGTATTTT. Its protein is CSARDYRRGRADTQYF. This sequence joins TRBV20-1 and TRBJ2-3; possible D gene TRBD2, 6 bases. The CDR3 consists of 16 residues. V was trimmed by 0 bases and J by 4 bases, leaving 17 bases between them. Germline CDR1 and CDR2: DFQATT and SNEGSKA (reference sequence).

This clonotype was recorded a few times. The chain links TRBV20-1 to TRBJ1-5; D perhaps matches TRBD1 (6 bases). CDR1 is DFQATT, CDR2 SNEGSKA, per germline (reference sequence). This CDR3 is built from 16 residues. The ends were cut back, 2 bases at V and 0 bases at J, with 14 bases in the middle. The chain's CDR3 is CSARPKDRNSNQPQHF. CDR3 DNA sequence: TGCAGTGCTAGACCTAAGGACAGAAATAGCAATCAGCCCCAGCATTTT.

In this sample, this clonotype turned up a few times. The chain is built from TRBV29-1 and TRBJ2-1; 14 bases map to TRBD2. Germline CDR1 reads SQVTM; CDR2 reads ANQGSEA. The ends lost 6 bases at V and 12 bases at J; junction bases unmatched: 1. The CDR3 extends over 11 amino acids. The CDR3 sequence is CSVGTSGRQFF. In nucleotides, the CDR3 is TGCAGCGTGGGGACTAGCGGGAGGCAGTTCTTC.

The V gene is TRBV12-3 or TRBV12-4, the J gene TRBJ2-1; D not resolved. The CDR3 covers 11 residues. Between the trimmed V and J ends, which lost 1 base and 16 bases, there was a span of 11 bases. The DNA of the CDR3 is TGTGCCAGCAGTTTAGGGCTTCCAGCCTTCTTC. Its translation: CASSLGLPAFF.

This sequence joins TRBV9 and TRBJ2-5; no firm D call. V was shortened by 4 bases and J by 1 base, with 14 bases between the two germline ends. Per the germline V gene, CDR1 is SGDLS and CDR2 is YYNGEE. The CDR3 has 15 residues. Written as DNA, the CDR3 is TGTGCCAGCAGCTTCCGAGCGTCGGGCCAAGAGACCCAGTACTTC. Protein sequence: CASSFRASGQETQYF.

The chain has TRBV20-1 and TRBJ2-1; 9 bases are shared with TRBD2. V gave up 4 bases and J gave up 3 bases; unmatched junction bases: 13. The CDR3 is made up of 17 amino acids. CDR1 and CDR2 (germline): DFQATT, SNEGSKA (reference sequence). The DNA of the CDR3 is TGCAGTGCTACCAATCGAGCGGGGGGCCTCCTCTACAATGAGCAGTTCTTC. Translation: CSATNRAGGLLYNEQFF.

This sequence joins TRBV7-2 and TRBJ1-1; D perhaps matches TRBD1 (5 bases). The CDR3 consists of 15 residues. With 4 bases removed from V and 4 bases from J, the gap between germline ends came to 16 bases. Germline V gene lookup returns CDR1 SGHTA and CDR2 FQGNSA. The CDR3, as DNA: TGTGCCAGCAGCTCTCGACCCTGGGGGGTCACTGAAGCTTTCTTT. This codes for CASSSRPWGVTEAFF.

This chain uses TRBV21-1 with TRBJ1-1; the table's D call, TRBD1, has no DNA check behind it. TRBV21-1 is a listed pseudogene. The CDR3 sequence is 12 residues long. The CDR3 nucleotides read TGTGCCAGCAGCAGTGGACAGGGGGAAGCTTTCTTT. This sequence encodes CASSSGQGEAFF.

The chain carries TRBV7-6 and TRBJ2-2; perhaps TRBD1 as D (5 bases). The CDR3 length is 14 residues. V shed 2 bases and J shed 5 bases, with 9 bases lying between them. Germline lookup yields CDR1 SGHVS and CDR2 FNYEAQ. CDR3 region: CASSLKAGTGELFF. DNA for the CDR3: TGTGCCAGCAGCTTAAAGGCAGGGACCGGGGAGCTGTTTTTT.

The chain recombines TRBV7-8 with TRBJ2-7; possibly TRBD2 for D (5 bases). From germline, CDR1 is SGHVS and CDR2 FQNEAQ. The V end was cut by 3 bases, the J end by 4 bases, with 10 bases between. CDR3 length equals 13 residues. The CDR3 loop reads CASSFVGVYEQYF. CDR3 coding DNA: TGTGCCAGCAGCTTCGTGGGAGTTTACGAGCAGTACTTC.

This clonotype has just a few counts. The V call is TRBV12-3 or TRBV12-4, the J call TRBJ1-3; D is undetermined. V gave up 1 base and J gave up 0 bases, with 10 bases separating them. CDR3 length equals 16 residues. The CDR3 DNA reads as TGTGCCAGCAGTTTAGGGGGAGTAAGCTCTGGAAACACCATATATTTT. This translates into CASSLGGVSSGNTIYF.

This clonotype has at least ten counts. The CDR3 spells CASTPGVGSADTQYF. As DNA, the CDR3 is TGTGCCAGCACCCCGGGGGTTGGCTCCGCAGATACGCAGTATTTT. This chain connects TRBV12-3 or TRBV12-4 to TRBJ2-3; possibly TRBD2 for D (6 bases). The ends were cut back, 7 bases at V and 4 bases at J, with 18 bases in the middle. The CDR3 has 15 amino acids.

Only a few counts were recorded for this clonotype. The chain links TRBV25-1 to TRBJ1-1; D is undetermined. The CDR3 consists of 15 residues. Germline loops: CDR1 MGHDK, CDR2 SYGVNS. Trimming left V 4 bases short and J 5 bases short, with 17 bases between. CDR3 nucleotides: TGTGCCAGCAGTGTTCTCAGTAGCACAGCGACTGAAGCTTTCTTT. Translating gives CASSVLSSTATEAFF. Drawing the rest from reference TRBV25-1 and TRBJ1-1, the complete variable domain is EADIYQTPRYLVIGTGKKITLECSQTMGHDKMYWYQQDPGMELHLIHYSYGVNSTEKGDLSSESTVSRIRTEHFPLTLESARPSHTSQYLCASSVLSSTATEAFFGQGTRLTVV.